This T cell receptor beta chain was recorded in a study of PD-1 blockade in classical Hodgkin lymphoma. On the study more broadly: Intravenous delivery of nivolumab at 3 mg/kg to patients occurred every 2 weeks.

The CDR3 extends over 15 amino acids. The junction had 10 bases not matched to a gene; V was cut back by 4 bases and J by 7 bases. Germline V gene data show CDR1 as LGHNA and CDR2 as YNFKEQ. Here immunoSEQ multiplex PCR was the method, and the copy in TCRdb shows in-frame clones only, minus some. The sample has about 110,000 clones; roughly nine tenths are singletons. Time point: cycle 4 day 1 (C4D1), after more than five weeks of nivolumab. Autologous stem cell transplantation was followed by relapse in every patient, and brentuximab vedotin exposure varied. This chain uses TRBV4-2 with TRBJ2-1; 7 bases map to TRBD2. The specimen was peripheral blood mononuclear cells (PBMCs), collected before the fourth cycle of nivolumab. This TCR was sampled from a human donor with classical Hodgkin lymphoma. CDR3 nucleotide sequence: TGTGCCAGCAGCCTCTGGGCTACTAGCGAGAATGAGCAGTTCTTC. Encoded protein: CASSLWATSENEQFF.